Each of the 26 T cell receptor beta chains below was sequenced from the same sample in a study of Tregs in tolerant kidney transplant recipients. The protocol was immunoSEQ multiplex PCR, while the TCRdb copy is restricted to in-frame clones and leaves out a portion. The table lists about 88,000 clones, roughly nine tenths of them singletons. The sequencing input was CD8+ T cells from blood. These receptor sequences come from a human donor in good health.

The genes are TRBV11-2 and TRBJ2-5; the D is unclear. Germline lookup yields CDR1 SGHAT and CDR2 FQNNGV. Trimming cost V 2 bases and J 2 bases, with 9 bases left between them. The CDR3 sequence is 14 residues long. The CDR3 nucleotides read TGTGCCAGCAGCTTAAGCTGGGCTCAAGAGACCCAGTACTTC. It encodes CASSLSWAQETQYF. The variable domain in full, completed from reference TRBV11-2 and TRBJ2-5, reads EAGVAQSPRYKIIEKRQSVAFWCNPISGHATLYWYQQILGQGPKLLIQFQNNGVVDDSQLPKDRFSAERLKGVDSTLKIQPAKLEDSAVYLCASSLSWAQETQYFGPGTRLLVL.

This chain links TRBV11-2 with TRBJ2-1, with 12 bases aligning to TRBD2. With 0 bases clipped from V and 2 bases from J, the junction kept 2 bases outside the gene matches. Germline V gives CDR1 SGHAT, CDR2 FQNNGV. CDR3 length equals 17 residues. The CDR3 spells CASSLELAGGPYNEQFF. In nucleotides, the CDR3 is TGTGCCAGCAGCTTAGAGCTAGCGGGAGGGCCCTACAATGAGCAGTTCTTC. The whole variable domain, remainder taken from reference TRBV11-2 and TRBJ2-1, is EAGVAQSPRYKIIEKRQSVAFWCNPISGHATLYWYQQILGQGPKLLIQFQNNGVVDDSQLPKDRFSAERLKGVDSTLKIQPAKLEDSAVYLCASSLELAGGPYNEQFFGPGTRLTVL.

The gene calls are TRBV6-5 and TRBJ2-3, with D maybe TRBD2 (6 bases). Germline V CDR1 and CDR2: MNHEY, SVGAGI. V lost 9 bases to trimming and J lost 3 bases, with 13 bases between them. The CDR3 is 13 amino acids. The CDR3: CASGGSGTDTQYF. The CDR3 coding sequence is TGTGCCAGTGGGGGGTCGGGTACAGATACGCAGTATTTT.

The rearrangement uses TRBV4-1 and TRBJ1-1; a possible D gene is TRBD1 (5 bases). This CDR3 has 14 residues. Germline-derived CDR1 and CDR2 are MGHRA and YSYEKL. V was trimmed by 1 base and J by 2 bases, leaving 8 bases between them. The CDR3 coding sequence is TGCGCCAGCAGCCAAGGGACAAGAAACACTGAAGCTTTCTTT. Encoded protein: CASSQGTRNTEAFF.

V gene TRBV4-1 combines with J gene TRBJ2-7; D possibly corresponds to TRBD2 (7 bases). The CDR3 covers 13 residues. Per the germline V gene, CDR1 is MGHRA and CDR2 is YSYEKL. The V end was cut by 0 bases, the J end by 7 bases, with 10 bases between. This CDR3 reads CASSQDGGAEQYF. CDR3 DNA sequence: TGCGCCAGCAGCCAAGATGGGGGGGCGGAGCAGTACTTC.

The chain employs TRBV7-6 and TRBJ2-1; 8 bases fit TRBD1. The CDR3 is 13 amino acids. Germline V gene sequence: CDR1 SGHVS, CDR2 FNYEAQ. The junction had 4 bases not matched to a gene; V was cut back by 5 bases and J by 7 bases. CDR3 DNA: TGTGCCAGCAGCGGGACAGGAAGGAATGAGCAGTTCTTC. This gives the protein CASSGTGRNEQFF.

The chain has TRBV9 and TRBJ2-1; 13 nucleotides align to TRBD2. The CDR3 is made up of 16 amino acids. The germline V gene has CDR1 SGDLS and CDR2 YYNGEE. The junction had 1 base not matched to a gene; V was cut back by 2 bases and J by 2 bases. The CDR3: CASSVGTSGTYNEQFF. The CDR3 region has the DNA TGTGCCAGCAGCGTGGGGACTAGCGGGACCTACAATGAGCAGTTCTTC.

The chain joins TRBV7-7 to TRBJ2-5, with D possibly matching TRBD2 (6 bases). V dropped 3 bases and J dropped 5 bases, with 19 bases sitting between them. The CDR3 extends over 16 amino acids. Germline loops: CDR1 SSHAT, CDR2 FNYEAQ (reference sequence). CDR3 in amino acids: CASSLFGGAGRETQYF. In DNA, the CDR3 is TGTGCCAGCAGCTTGTTCGGGGGAGCGGGTAGGGAGACCCAGTACTTC.

This rearrangement joins TRBV6-1 to TRBJ1-5; 7 bases are a match to TRBD1. The CDR3 covers 14 residues. Germline V CDR1 and CDR2: MNHNS, SASEGT. J was trimmed by 1 base and V by 4 bases; bases with no gene match: 1. The CDR3 loop is CASSGDSSNQPQHF. The CDR3 bases are TGTGCCAGCAGTGGGGACAGCAGCAATCAGCCCCAGCATTTT.

The J gene is TRBJ1-1, the V gene TRBV7-6, with a weak D call TRBD1 (5 bases). V lost 1 base, J lost 4 bases, and 25 bases lay in between. The germline V gene encodes CDR1 SGHVS and CDR2 FNYEAQ. This CDR3 is built from 19 residues. CDR3 loop: CASSLGPFPTEERSTEAFF. DNA for the CDR3: TGTGCCAGCAGCTTAGGCCCATTCCCGACAGAGGAGCGGAGCACTGAAGCTTTCTTT.

The chain recombines TRBV7-9 with TRBJ2-2, with 7 bases identical to TRBD2. Germline loops: CDR1 SEHNR, CDR2 FQNEAQ (reference sequence). The CDR3 is 17 amino acids. V shed 2 bases, J shed 1 base, and the junction held 7 bases outside the gene matches. DNA of the CDR3: TGTGCCAGCAGCTTACTACATGGCGGGAGGAACACCGGGGAGCTGTTTTTT. Amino acids: CASSLLHGGRNTGELFF.

The chain combines TRBV11-2 with TRBJ2-1; D call uncertain. The CDR3 is 11 residues long. Germline V lookup: CDR1 SGHAT, CDR2 FQNNGV. V lost 2 bases and J lost 10, with 6 bases in between. CDR3 DNA sequence: TGTGCCAGCAGCTTAACCTCCGAGCAGTTCTTC. This encodes CASSLTSEQFF. Combining the CDR3 with reference TRBV11-2 and TRBJ2-1 gives the whole variable domain EAGVAQSPRYKIIEKRQSVAFWCNPISGHATLYWYQQILGQGPKLLIQFQNNGVVDDSQLPKDRFSAERLKGVDSTLKIQPAKLEDSAVYLCASSLTSEQFFGPGTRLTVL.

About this clone itself: Mismatch with germline at one junction end may stem from a read error. The chain recombines TRBV20-1 with TRBJ2-7; D gene unclear. This CDR3 contains 8 residues. Per the germline V gene, CDR1 is DFQATT and CDR2 is SNEGSKA (reference sequence). The CDR3 here is CSARPPAF. DNA for the CDR3: TGCAGTGCTCGCCCACCAGCCTTC.

The V and J genes are TRBV27 and TRBJ2-1; 7 positions match TRBD2. J lost 1 base, V lost 7 bases, and 1 base had no gene match. CDR3 size: 13 residues. The germline CDR1 and CDR2 sequences are MNHEY and SMNVEV (reference sequence). CDR3 sequence: CASIGGSYNEQFF. The DNA of the CDR3 is TGTGCCAGCATCGGGGGGTCCTACAATGAGCAGTTCTTC.

This clone has a single count. The V and J genes are TRBV11-1 and TRBJ2-7; D is possibly TRBD2 (7 bases). The CDR3 has 15 residues. Trimming cost V 3 bases and J 1 base, with 13 bases left between them. In germline, CDR1 is SGHAT, CDR2 FQDESV (reference sequence). The CDR3 region has the DNA TGTGCCAGCAGCTTGCTGGGAGGGGGATCCTACGAGCAGTACTTC. Its protein is CASSLLGGGSYEQYF.

This clone is a singleton in its sample. V usage is TRBV6-1 and J usage is TRBJ1-1, with 8 bases lining up with TRBD1. Germline lookup yields CDR1 MNHNS and CDR2 SASEGT. CDR3 length equals 16 residues. Germline trimming cut 3 bases from V and 5 bases from J; bases unmatched to any gene: 11. For the CDR3, the DNA is TGTGCCAGCAGTGAGCCCCCAGGACAGGGCGTAACTGAAGCTTTCTTT. Residues: CASSEPPGQGVTEAFF.

The chain employs TRBV6-4 and TRBJ2-1; 10 bases are shared with TRBD2. J lost 8 bases, V lost 4 bases, and 5 bases had no gene match. Germline CDR1 MRHNA, CDR2 SNTAGT. This CDR3 is 14 amino acids long. The CDR3 loop reads CASSVTSGVDEQFF. The DNA for the CDR3 is TGTGCCAGCAGTGTCACTAGCGGGGTGGATGAGCAGTTCTTC.

This clone occurred once. This chain connects TRBV19 to TRBJ2-5; D call uncertain. The J call could be wrong; TRBJ2-7 is a better fit for the DNA end. CDR3 length: 12 amino acids. Per the germline V gene, CDR1 is LNHDA and CDR2 is SQIVND (reference sequence). CDR3 coding DNA: TGTGCCAGTAGTAGTGACTGGAACGAGCAGTACTTC. Translation gives CASSSDWNEQYF.

On this clone itself: The germline gene is not matched at one end of the junction; a read error may be the cause. This chain links TRBV7-6 with TRBJ1-6; D gene unclear. Germline CDR1 is SGHVS and CDR2 is FNYEAQ. The CDR3 is made up of 14 amino acids. The CDR3 DNA reads TGTGCCAGCAGCTTACGACTGGGAAATTCGCCCCTCCACTTT. Its protein product is CASSLRLGNSPLHF.

V gene TRBV11-2 combines with J gene TRBJ1-3, with 8 nucleotides matching TRBD1. Germline lookup yields CDR1 SGHAT and CDR2 FQNNGV. J gave up 4 bases and V 1 base, and 9 bases lay outside the gene matches. The CDR3 sequence is 17 residues long. CDR3 coding DNA: TGTGCCAGCAGCTTAGGGACAGGGACATTAACGGGAAACACCATATATTTT. Translation: CASSLGTGTLTGNTIYF.

The rearrangement uses TRBV5-6 and TRBJ2-5; 10 bases are shared with TRBD1. The J segment lost 0 bases and the V segment lost 4 bases, leaving 6 bases of the junction unmatched. Germline loops: CDR1 SGHDT, CDR2 YYEEEE. The CDR3 covers 16 residues. This chain's CDR3 is CASSTPGTGDQETQYF. The CDR3 bases are TGTGCCAGCAGCACCCCCGGGACAGGGGACCAAGAGACCCAGTACTTC. The full variable domain, with the rest looked up from reference TRBV5-6 and TRBJ2-5, is DAGVTQSPTHLIKTRGQQVTLRCSPKSGHDTVSWYQQALGQGPQFIFQYYEEEERQRGNFPDRFSGHQFPNYSSELNVNALLLGDSALYLCASSTPGTGDQETQYFGPGTRLLVL.

V usage is TRBV9 and J usage is TRBJ2-5, with a possible D match to TRBD1 (5 bases). The length of the CDR3 is 15 residues. V lost 0 bases and J 4 bases, leaving 13 bases between the germline ends. Per germline, CDR1 SGDLS and CDR2 YYNGEE. The CDR3: CASSVEGRVGETQYF. The CDR3, as DNA: TGTGCCAGCAGCGTAGAGGGCAGGGTAGGAGAGACCCAGTACTTC.

The chain combines TRBV6-1 with TRBJ1-3; no definite D call. Germline V gene data show CDR1 as MNHNS and CDR2 as SASEGT. V was trimmed by 2 bases and J by 7 bases, leaving 15 bases between them. The CDR3 has 15 amino acids. Here the CDR3 reads CASSEKGTPRNTIYF. In nucleotides, the CDR3 is TGTGCCAGCAGTGAAAAGGGCACCCCTAGGAACACCATATATTTT.

The V call is TRBV9, the J call TRBJ2-1; either TRBD1 or TRBD2 may supply D (7 bases each). V lost 4 bases and J lost 2, with 19 bases in between. Germline loops: CDR1 SGDLS, CDR2 YYNGEE. The CDR3 covers 17 residues. CDR3: CASSPQGGGGTYNEQFF. In DNA, the CDR3 is TGTGCCAGCAGCCCCCAGGGGGGCGGGGGTACCTACAATGAGCAGTTCTTC.

This chain connects TRBV6-1 to TRBJ1-4, with 7 bases that match TRBD1. The V gene's germline CDR1 is MNHNS and CDR2 SASEGT. This CDR3 region has 14 residues. V shed 6 bases and J 6 bases; nucleotides not matched to a gene: 7. The CDR3 DNA sequence: TGTGCCAGCAGCGCCGGGACAGACTATGAAAAACTGTTTTTT. Protein: CASSAGTDYEKLFF.

The table lists this clone with a count of one. The chain joins TRBV5-6 to TRBJ1-2; 7 bases are shared with TRBD1. After removal of 0 bases from V and 3 bases from J, the junction contained 2 bases not matched to a gene. The germline V gene has CDR1 SGHDT and CDR2 YYEEEE. CDR3 length: 14 amino acids. CDR3 region: CASSLGDSDYGYTF. The CDR3, as DNA: TGTGCCAGCAGCTTGGGGGACAGCGACTATGGCTACACCTTC.